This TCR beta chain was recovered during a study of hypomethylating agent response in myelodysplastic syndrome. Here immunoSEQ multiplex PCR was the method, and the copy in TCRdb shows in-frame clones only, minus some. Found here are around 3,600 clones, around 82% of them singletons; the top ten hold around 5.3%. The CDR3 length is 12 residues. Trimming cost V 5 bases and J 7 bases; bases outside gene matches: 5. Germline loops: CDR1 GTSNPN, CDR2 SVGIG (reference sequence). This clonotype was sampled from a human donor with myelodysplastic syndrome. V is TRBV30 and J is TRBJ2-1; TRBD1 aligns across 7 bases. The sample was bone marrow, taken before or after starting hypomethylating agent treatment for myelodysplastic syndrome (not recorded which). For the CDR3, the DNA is TGTGCCTGGGTGGACAGGACGAATGAGCAGTTCTTC. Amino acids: CAWVDRTNEQFF.